This TCR beta chain was identified in a study of T cells in Graves' hyperthyroidism and ophthalmopathy. Study observations and caveats: Onset of ophthalmopathy came a median 6.5 months after the model predicted it.

Drawn at first hyperthyroidism diagnosis, the blood sample preceded any ophthalmopathy symptoms. More than 9.5 ml fresh peripheral blood yielded the PBMCs. The CDR3 regions of TCR beta were amplified from RNA transcripts. First-round RT-PCR targeting the TCR CDR3 was performed with the HTBI primer set. MiXCR, run by TCRdb on the multiplex PCR reads, gives a single entry per CDR3 protein. This table holds hundreds of thousands of distinct CDR3 sequences, roughly 13% found once. Concerning this clonotype: Its matching antigen is unknown.

Looked up from germline, CDR1 is SGHTA and CDR2 is FQGNSA. The V segment lost 5 bases and the J segment 2 bases; nucleotides outside the gene matches: 11. The CDR3 length is 17 residues. This receptor was identified in a woman aged 25 to 45 with Graves' hyperthyroidism that later progressed to Graves' ophthalmopathy. Sequenced sample: blood. The rearrangement joins TRBV7-2 to TRBJ2-3; TRBD1 matches 9 bases. In DNA, the CDR3 is TGTGCCAGCAGCCGTACCGCGGGACAGGGAGTCACAGATACGCAGTATTTT. It encodes CASSRTAGQGVTDTQYF. Based on the CDR3 plus reference TRBV7-2 and TRBJ2-3, the full variable domain is GAGVSQSPSNKVTEKGKDVELRCDPISGHTALYWYRQSLGQGLEFLIYFQGNSAPDKSGLPSDRFSAERTGGSVSTLTIQRTQQEDSAVYLCASSRTAGQGVTDTQYFGPGTRLTVL.